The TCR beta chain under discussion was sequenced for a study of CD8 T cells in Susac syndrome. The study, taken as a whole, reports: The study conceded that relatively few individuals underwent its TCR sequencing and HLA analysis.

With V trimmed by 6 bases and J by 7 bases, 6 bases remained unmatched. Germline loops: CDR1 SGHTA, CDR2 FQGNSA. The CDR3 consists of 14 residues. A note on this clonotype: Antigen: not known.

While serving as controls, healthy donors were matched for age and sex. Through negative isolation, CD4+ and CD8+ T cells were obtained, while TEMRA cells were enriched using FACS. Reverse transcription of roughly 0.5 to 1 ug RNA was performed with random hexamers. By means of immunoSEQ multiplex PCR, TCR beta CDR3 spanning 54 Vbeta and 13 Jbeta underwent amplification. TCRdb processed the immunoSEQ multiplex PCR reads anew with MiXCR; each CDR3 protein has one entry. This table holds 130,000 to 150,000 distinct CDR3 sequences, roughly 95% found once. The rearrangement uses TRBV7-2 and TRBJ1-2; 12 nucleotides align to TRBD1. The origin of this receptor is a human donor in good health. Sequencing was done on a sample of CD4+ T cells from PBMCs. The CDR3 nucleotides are TGTGCCAGCAGTCGGGACAGGGGGCTTGGTGGCTACACCTTC. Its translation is CASSRDRGLGGYTF.